The entry below gives a single TCR beta chain sequence along with its context. This clonotype was seen at least ten times. Its antigen is not yet known. Per-base qualities were not stored, and no clone one base away is much larger. A patient counted as having stable Graves' hyperthyroidism if no progression to ophthalmopathy occurred over 18 months of follow-up. The hyperthyroidism patients were between 18 and 65 years old and newly diagnosed, with a disease duration of less than 2 months. Patients with uncontrolled infections, other autoimmune diseases, pregnancy or lactation were excluded. Clinical symptoms, serum thyroxine and TRAb, thyroid ultrasound, and orbital computed tomography formed the basis for the diagnoses. PBMCs were isolated from around 10 ml of fresh peripheral blood by Ficoll-Paque density gradient centrifugation. Total RNA was extracted using Trizol reagent, and RNA quality was assessed on an Agilent 2100 Bioanalyzer.

From a lookup of the germline V gene, CDR1 and CDR2 are SNHLY and FYNNEI. Including the terminal cysteine and phenylalanine, the CDR3 comprises 15 residues. Left in the record is the CDR3 DNA by itself, 45 bases read in frame from the first base. V loses 4 bases, J loses 4 bases, and the germline ends lie 16 bases apart. This sample is part of a study of T cells in Graves' hyperthyroidism and ophthalmopathy (dated by TCRdb to the late 2010s). General notes on the study: Peripheral blood was collected at initial diagnosis, before any treatment. Once sampling was done, hyperthyroidism patients were given methimazole at a starting dose of 30 mg daily, whereas ophthalmopathy patients were given high-dose intravenous methylprednisolone. TCR V-J signatures able to tell the groups apart were searched for in a discovery cohort of approximately 95 patients, of whom approximately 40 had Graves' ophthalmopathy and roughly 58 had stable Graves' hyperthyroidism. The paper describes TCR Vbeta CDR3 sequencing of roughly 130 peripheral blood samples, made up of some 40 ophthalmopathy patients, approximately 73 hyperthyroidism patients and approximately 17 progressor patients. The study also compared thyroid tissue and blood T-cell repertoires from more than 5 Graves' hyperthyroidism patients. The 95 to 100 discovery patients were divided at random into training and test sets in a 7:3 ratio. An independent validation cohort of about 20 hyperthyroidism patients and 17 patients who later progressed to ophthalmopathy tested prospective prediction of ophthalmopathy. Study-level results and caveats: Most expanded thyroid clonotypes (frequency above 0.001) were also detected in blood, suggesting blood repertoires may reflect thyroid immune responses. In validation, progression to ophthalmopathy was predicted by the model with 65% to 71% sensitivity and under 85% specificity, a median of roughly 6 months before onset. Sample size was not statistically predetermined, and investigators were not blinded to group allocation. Ophthalmopathy was separated from stable hyperthyroidism by a 13 V-J signature model, with about 86% sensitivity and approximately 84% specificity obtained in cross-validation and 80%/75% obtained in testing.

Amplification of TCR beta CDR3 regions was carried out from RNA transcripts. A first-round RT-PCR of the TCR CDR3 used the HTBI primer set with the Qiagen OneStep RT-PCR kit. A second multiplex PCR round built the libraries, followed by size selection and purification. Sequencing of the libraries was done on an Illumina HiSeq2000 using paired-end 100 bp reads. As for how the authors treated the data: SOAPnuke was used to process the raw data, throwing out any read that contained adapters or uncalled bases, had a mean Phred below 15, or lacked an exact constant-primer or identifier match. COPE v1.2.5 was used to merge high-quality paired reads, and clonotypes were defined as unique nucleotide sequences. Clonotypes were aligned to IMGT TRBV, TRBD and TRBJ reference segments using MiTCR v1.1. The analysis included only V-J combinations with a frequency above 0.0001, which together covered about 99% of the repertoires. The TCS score was defined as F50 (clonal expansion) divided by E x V (chaos), with BLOSUM62-based TCRdist calculated between CDR3 peptides within each V-J. Welch's t-statistics and random forest reduced just over 500 V-J features to under 15, which were used in a naive Bayes classifier (R e1071). TCRdb passed the public sequencing reads through fastp at Q25 and MiXCR, retaining productive beta sequences. One record per CDR3 amino acid sequence lists the most common genes and DNA. None of the V and J calls come from the authors' own analysis; TCRdb made them. The sample contains 550,000 to 800,000 distinct CDR3 sequences, around a sixth of them found a single time. In total, the top ten clones hold roughly 15% of the sample.

The sequence links TRBV2 to TRBJ2-5; TRBD1 might be the D gene, on 6 matching bases. What was sequenced was blood. The sequence derives from a man aged 45-60 years with Graves' hyperthyroidism. The nucleotides read TGTGCCAGCAGTGTACGTCAGGGGTCACCAGAGACCCAGTACTTC. Its protein reads: CASSVRQGSPETQYF. With all but the CDR3 taken from the reference TRBV2 and TRBJ2-5 genes, the full variable domain is: EPEVTQTPSHQVTQMGQEVILRCVPISNHLYFYWYRQILGQKVEFLVSFYNNEISEKSEIFDDQFSVERPDGSNFTLKIRSTKLEDSAMYFCASSVRQGSPETQYFGPGTRLLVL.